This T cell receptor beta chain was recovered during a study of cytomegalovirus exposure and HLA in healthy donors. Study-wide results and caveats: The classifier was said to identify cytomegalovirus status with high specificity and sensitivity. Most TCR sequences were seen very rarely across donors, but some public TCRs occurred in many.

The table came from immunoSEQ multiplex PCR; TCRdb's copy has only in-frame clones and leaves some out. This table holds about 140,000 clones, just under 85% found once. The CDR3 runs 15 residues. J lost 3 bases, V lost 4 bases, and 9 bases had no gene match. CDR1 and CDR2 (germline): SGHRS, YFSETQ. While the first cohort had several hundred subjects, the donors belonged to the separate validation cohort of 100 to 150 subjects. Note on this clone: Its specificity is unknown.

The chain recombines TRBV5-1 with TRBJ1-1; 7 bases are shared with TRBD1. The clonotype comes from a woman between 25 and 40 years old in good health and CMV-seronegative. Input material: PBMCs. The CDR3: CASSRGTVEDTEAFF. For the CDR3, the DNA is TGCGCCAGCAGCAGAGGGACAGTCGAGGACACTGAAGCTTTCTTT.